The entry below gives a single T cell receptor beta chain sequence along with its context. V was cut by 7 bases and J by 4 bases, with 11 bases left in between. Germline CDR1 reads SNHLY; CDR2 reads FYNNEI. The CDR3 length is 12 residues. Per the authors' pipeline: Cell counts per sample came from amplifying reference gene primers. Generated by immunoSEQ multiplex PCR, the TCRdb table keeps only in-frame clones and is missing some. That table gives V, J and clone size, and the DNA gave D and trimming. The table lists a few hundred thousand clones, about 89% of them singletons. The record originates from a study of blood T cell repertoires in COVID-19. In the study overall: The study drew acute and convalescent COVID-19 samples from the United States, Italy and Spain. The cDNA or gDNA used as material had been derived from T cells, B-cell-depleted T cells, or PBMCs.

Sample: peripheral blood. The V call is TRBV2, the J call TRBJ2-7, with TRBD1 as a possible D gene (5 bases). This receptor was obtained from a man aged 18 to 35 who had recovered from COVID-19. The CDR3 sequence is CASMRQTYEQYF. The CDR3 DNA reads as TGTGCCAGCATGAGACAGACTTACGAGCAGTACTTC.